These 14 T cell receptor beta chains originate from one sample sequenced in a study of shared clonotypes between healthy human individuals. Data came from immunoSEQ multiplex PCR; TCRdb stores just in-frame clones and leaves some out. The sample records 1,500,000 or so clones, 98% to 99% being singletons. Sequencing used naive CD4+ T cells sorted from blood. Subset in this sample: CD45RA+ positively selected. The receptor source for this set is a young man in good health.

CDR3 amino acids: CASSLGPGEGLHEQYF. In DNA, the CDR3 is TGTGCCAGCAGCTTAGGTCCGGGGGAAGGTCTCCACGAGCAGTACTTC. This chain connects TRBV11-3 to TRBJ2-7, with D possibly being TRBD2 (6 bases). The V end was cut by 1 base, the J end by 5 bases, with 18 bases between. The CDR3 has 16 residues. The germline V gene encodes CDR1 SGHNT and CDR2 YENEEA.

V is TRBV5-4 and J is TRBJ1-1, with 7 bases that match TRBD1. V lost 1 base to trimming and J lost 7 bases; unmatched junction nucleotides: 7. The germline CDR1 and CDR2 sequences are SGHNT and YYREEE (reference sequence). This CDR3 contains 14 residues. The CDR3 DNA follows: TGTGCCAGCAGCTTGCCAACAGGGGCGGGTGAAGCTTTCTTT. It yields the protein CASSLPTGAGEAFF.

CDR3 sequence reads: CASSLDTSTDTQYF. The CDR3 region has the DNA TGTGCCAGCAGCTTAGATACTAGCACAGATACGCAGTATTTT. This chain joins TRBV11-2 and TRBJ2-3; D uncertain. Germline CDR1 SGHAT, CDR2 FQNNGV. Trimming took 0 bases from V and 0 from J, leaving 4 bases between them. The CDR3 is 14 amino acids.

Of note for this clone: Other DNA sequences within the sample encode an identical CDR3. CDR3 nucleotide sequence: TGTGCCAGCAGCGCGGGCGGCTCTGGAAACACCATATATTTT. This translates into CASSAGGSGNTIYF. This rearrangement joins TRBV9 to TRBJ1-3; D gene uncertain. Germline assignment: CDR1 SGDLS and CDR2 YYNGEE. The CDR3 runs to 14 residues. V shed 3 bases and J shed 0 bases, with 7 bases lying between them.

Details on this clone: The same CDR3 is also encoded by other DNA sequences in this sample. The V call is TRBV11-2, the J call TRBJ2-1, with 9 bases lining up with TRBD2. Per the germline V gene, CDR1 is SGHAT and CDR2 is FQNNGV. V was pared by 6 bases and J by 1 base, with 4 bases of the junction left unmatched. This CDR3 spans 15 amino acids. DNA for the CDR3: TGTGCCAGCAGTAGCGGGAGAAGGTCCTACAATGAGCAGTTCTTC. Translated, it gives CASSSGRRSYNEQFF.

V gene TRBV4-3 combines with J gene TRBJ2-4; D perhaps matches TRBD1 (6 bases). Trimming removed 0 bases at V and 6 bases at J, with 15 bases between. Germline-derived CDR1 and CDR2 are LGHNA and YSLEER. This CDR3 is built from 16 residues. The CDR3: CASSQDWQGLLNIQYF. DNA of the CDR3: TGCGCCAGCAGCCAAGATTGGCAGGGGTTGTTAAACATTCAGTACTTC.

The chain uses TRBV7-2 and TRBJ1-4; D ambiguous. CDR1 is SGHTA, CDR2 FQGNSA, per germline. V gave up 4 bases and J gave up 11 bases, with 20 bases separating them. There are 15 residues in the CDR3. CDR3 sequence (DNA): TGTGCCAGCAGCTCCACTTCCGGGTTTGGTCGGAAACTGTTTTTT. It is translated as CASSSTSGFGRKLFF.

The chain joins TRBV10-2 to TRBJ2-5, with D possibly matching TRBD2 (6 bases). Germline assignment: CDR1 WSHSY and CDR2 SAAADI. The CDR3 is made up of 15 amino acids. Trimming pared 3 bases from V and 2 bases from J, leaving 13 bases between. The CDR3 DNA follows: TGCGCCAGCAGTGAATCAGGGAGGAGGCAAGAGACCCAGTACTTC. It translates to CASSESGRRQETQYF.

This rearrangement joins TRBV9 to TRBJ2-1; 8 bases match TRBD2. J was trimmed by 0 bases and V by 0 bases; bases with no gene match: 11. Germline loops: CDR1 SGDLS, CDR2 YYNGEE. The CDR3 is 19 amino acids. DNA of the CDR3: TGTGCCAGCAGCGTAGCCCCGGTGGCTAGCGGGTACTCCTACAATGAGCAGTTCTTC. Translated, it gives CASSVAPVASGYSYNEQFF.

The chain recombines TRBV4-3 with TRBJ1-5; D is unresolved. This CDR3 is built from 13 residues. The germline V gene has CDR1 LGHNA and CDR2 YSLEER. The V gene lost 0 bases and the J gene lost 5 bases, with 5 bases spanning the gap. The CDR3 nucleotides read TGCGCCAGCAGCCAAGAACGGCATCAGCCCCAGCATTTT. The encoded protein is CASSQERHQPQHF.

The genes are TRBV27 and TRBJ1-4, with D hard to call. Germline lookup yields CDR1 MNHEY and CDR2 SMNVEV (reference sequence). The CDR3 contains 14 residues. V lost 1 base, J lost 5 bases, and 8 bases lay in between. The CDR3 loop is CASSLLDGNEKLFF. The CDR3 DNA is TGTGCCAGCAGTTTATTGGACGGAAATGAAAAACTGTTTTTT.

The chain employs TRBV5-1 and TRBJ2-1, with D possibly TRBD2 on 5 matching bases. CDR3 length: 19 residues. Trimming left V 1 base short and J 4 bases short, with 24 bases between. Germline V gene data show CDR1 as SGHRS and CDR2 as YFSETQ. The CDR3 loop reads CASSLMGRRRAASYNEQFF. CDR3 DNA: TGCGCCAGCAGCTTGATGGGTCGGAGGCGCGCGGCCTCGTACAATGAGCAGTTCTTC.

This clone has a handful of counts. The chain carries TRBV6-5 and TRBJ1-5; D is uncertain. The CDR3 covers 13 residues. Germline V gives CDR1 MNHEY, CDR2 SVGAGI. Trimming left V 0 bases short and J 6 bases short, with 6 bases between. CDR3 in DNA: TGTGCCAGCAGTTACTCGAAAAGTCAGCCCCAGCATTTT. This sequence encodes CASSYSKSQPQHF.

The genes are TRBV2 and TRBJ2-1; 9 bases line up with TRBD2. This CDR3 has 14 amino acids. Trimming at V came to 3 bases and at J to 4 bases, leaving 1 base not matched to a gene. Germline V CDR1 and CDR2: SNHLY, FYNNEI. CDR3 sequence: CASSDTSGYNEQFF. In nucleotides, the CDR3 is TGTGCCAGCAGTGATACTAGCGGGTACAATGAGCAGTTCTTC.